This T cell receptor (beta chain) was recovered during a study of blood T cell repertoires in COVID-19. Study overall: Nucleic acid was either cDNA or gDNA, and it came from T cells, B-cell-depleted T cells, or PBMCs.

This CDR3 has 16 amino acids. V shed 5 bases and J shed 6 bases, with 20 bases lying between them. CDR1 and CDR2 from the germline V gene are LNHDA and SQIVND (reference sequence). Original processing methods: By means of reference gene primer amplification, nucleated cell counts were estimated. The method was immunoSEQ multiplex PCR; TCRdb's version includes in-frame clones alone and lacks a portion of them. The DNA was the basis for D and trimming; V, J and clone size are from that table. The sample yields around 270,000 clones, 80% to 85% seen once. This receptor was identified in a woman in her 40s who had recovered from COVID-19. The sequencing input was peripheral blood. The rearrangement uses TRBV19 and TRBJ1-3; weak D call: TRBD1 (6 bases). CDR3 in DNA: TGTGCCAGTAGTCCTGGACAGTACCGTGGGGAAAACACCATATATTTT. The encoded protein is CASSPGQYRGENTIYF.